The 6 T cell receptor beta chains below all came from one sample that was sequenced in a study of blood T cell repertoires in COVID-19. Libraries were prepared by immunoSEQ multiplex PCR; TCRdb keeps only in-frame clonotypes and omits some of them. The data show 100,000 to 150,000 clones, with just over 70% seen just once and around 0.9% held by the top ten. Sequenced material: peripheral blood. Every receptor here comes from a human donor with acute or convalescent COVID-19. The donor label of this sample is uncertain.

This chain joins TRBV27 and TRBJ1-6; D is unresolved. This CDR3 is 15 amino acids long. Trimming cost V 4 bases and J 7 bases, with 14 bases left between them. From germline, CDR1 is MNHEY and CDR2 SMNVEV (reference sequence). CDR3 sequence (DNA): TGTGCCAGCAGTTGGACTTTTTCCGTCAATTCACCCCTCCACTTT. Protein: CASSWTFSVNSPLHF.

The V gene is TRBV4-1, the J gene TRBJ2-2, with 9 bases matching TRBD1. Losses at the gene ends were 2 bases for V and 3 bases for J; bases not matched to a gene: 7. Germline V gives CDR1 MGHRA, CDR2 YSYEKL. The CDR3 contains 17 residues. As DNA, the CDR3 is TGCGCCAGCAGCCAAAAATTCAGACAGGGGGACACCGGGGAGCTGTTTTTT. Amino acids: CASSQKFRQGDTGELFF.

This chain joins TRBV2 and TRBJ1-5; TRBD1 is a possible D gene (6 bases). Per the germline V gene, CDR1 is SNHLY and CDR2 is FYNNEI. This CDR3 is built from 15 residues. The germline V and J ends were trimmed by 6 bases and 6 bases, with 18 bases remaining between them. This chain's CDR3 is CASRPDSGGVQPQHF. DNA for the CDR3: TGTGCCAGCAGGCCGGACAGCGGTGGGGTTCAGCCCCAGCATTTT.

The chain carries TRBV15 and TRBJ2-2; TRBD2 matches 8 bases. The germline V gene has CDR1 LNHNV and CDR2 YYDKDF (reference sequence). The CDR3 loop spans 15 amino acids. V trimming: 5 bases; J trimming: 5 bases; junction bases outside the gene matches: 7. In nucleotides, the CDR3 is TGTGCCACCAGCTCGGGGGGGGCAAGGACCGGGGAGCTGTTTTTT. It specifies CATSSGGARTGELFF.

This chain joins TRBV23-1 and TRBJ1-2; TRBD1 might be the D (5 bases). TRBV23-1 is an ORF, with its function uncertain. The ends were cut back, 11 bases at V and 8 bases at J, with 24 bases in the middle. CDR3 length: 14 amino acids. The CDR3 coding sequence is TGCGCCCGGGGGGGACTCATCCGGGGAGGGGGCTACACCTTC. Its protein is CARGGLIRGGGYTF.

The chain carries TRBV28 and TRBJ2-7, with TRBD1 matching 10 bases. The ends lost 6 bases at V and 0 bases at J; junction bases unmatched: 2. Germline CDR1 is MDHEN and CDR2 is SYDVKM. CDR3 length: 14 amino acids. CDR3 in amino acids: CASRGTGASYEQYF. Written as DNA, the CDR3 is TGTGCCAGCAGGGGGACAGGGGCCTCCTACGAGCAGTACTTC.